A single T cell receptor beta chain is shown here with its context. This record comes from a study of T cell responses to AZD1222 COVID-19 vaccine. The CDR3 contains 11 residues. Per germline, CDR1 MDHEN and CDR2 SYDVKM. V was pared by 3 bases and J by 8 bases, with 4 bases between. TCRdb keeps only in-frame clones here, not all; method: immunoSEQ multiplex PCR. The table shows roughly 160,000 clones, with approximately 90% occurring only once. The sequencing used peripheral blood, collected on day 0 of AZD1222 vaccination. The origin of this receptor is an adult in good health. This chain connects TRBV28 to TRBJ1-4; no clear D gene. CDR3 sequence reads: CASSFEEKLFF. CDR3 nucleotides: TGTGCCAGCAGTTTTGAGGAAAAACTGTTTTTT.